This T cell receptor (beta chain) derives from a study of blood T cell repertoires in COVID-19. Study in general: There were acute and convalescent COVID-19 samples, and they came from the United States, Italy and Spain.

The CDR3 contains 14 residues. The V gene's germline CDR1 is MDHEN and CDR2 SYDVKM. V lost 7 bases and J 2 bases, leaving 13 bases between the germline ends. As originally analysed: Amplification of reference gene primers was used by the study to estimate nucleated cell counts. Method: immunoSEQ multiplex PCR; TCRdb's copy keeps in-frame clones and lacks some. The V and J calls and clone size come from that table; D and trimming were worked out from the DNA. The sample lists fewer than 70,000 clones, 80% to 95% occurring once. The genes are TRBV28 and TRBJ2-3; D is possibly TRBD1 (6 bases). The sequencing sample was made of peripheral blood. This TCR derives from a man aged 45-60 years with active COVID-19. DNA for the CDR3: TGTGCCAGCACGACAGGCCCTATCACAGATACGCAGTATTTT. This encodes CASTTGPITDTQYF.